Included here is one T cell receptor beta chain sequence, with context. This sample was included in a study of blood T cell repertoires in COVID-19. On the study more broadly: Whether acute or convalescent, the COVID-19 samples came from the United States, Italy and Spain. Sources were T cells, B-cell-depleted T cells, or PBMCs; the material itself was cDNA or gDNA.

Original data processing: The assay estimated nucleated cells by amplifying reference gene primers. TCRdb's table, derived via immunoSEQ multiplex PCR, lists solely in-frame clones and lacks some. That table is the source of V, J and clone size, and D and trimming were worked out from the DNA. The sample has about 82,000 clones; roughly 90% are singletons. CDR3 length equals 12 residues. Germline-derived CDR1 and CDR2 are SGHAT and FQNNGV. With 0 bases removed from V and 4 bases from J, the gap between germline ends came to 4 bases. Participant-reported clinical history was the basis for cohort assignment.

The specimen was PBMCs or T cells enriched from blood (not recorded which). J is TRBJ2-7 and V is TRBV11-2; unclear D gene. The sequence was obtained from a woman between 50 and 59 years old with acute COVID-19. CDR3 amino acids: CASSLDLYEQYF. The CDR3 bases are TGTGCCAGCAGCTTAGATCTATACGAGCAGTACTTC.